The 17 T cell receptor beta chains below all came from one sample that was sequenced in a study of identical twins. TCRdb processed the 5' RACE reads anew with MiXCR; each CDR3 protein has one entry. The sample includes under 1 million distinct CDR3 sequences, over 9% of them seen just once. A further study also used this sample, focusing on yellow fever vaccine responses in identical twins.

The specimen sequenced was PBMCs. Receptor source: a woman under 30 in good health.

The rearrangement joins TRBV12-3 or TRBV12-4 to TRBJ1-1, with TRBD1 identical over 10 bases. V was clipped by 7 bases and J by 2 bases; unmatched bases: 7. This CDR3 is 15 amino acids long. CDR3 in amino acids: CASTRGQGGNTEAFF. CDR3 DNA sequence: TGTGCCAGCACCCGAGGACAGGGGGGAAACACTGAAGCTTTCTTT.

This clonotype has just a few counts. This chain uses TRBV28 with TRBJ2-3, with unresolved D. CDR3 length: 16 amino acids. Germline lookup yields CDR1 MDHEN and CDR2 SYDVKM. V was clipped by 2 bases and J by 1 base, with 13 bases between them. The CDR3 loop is CASSLEGVRGTDTQYF. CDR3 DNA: TGTGCCAGCAGTTTAGAAGGAGTTCGAGGCACAGATACGCAGTATTTT.

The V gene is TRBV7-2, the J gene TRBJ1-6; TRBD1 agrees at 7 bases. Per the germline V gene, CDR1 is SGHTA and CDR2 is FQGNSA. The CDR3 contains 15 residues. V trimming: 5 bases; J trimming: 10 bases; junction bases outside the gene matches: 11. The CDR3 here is CASSLQGSSGSPLHF. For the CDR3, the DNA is TGTGCCAGCAGCCTACAGGGGTCCTCGGGATCACCCCTCCACTTT.

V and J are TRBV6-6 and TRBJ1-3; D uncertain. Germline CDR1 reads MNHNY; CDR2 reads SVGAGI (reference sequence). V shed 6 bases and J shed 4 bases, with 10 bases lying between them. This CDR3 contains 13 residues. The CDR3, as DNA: TGTGCCAGCAGCCATCAGTTAGGAAACACCATATATTTT. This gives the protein CASSHQLGNTIYF.

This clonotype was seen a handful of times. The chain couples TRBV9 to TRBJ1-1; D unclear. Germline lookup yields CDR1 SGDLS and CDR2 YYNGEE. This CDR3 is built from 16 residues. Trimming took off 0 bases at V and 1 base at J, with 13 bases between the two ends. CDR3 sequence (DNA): TGTGCCAGCAGCGTAGCTTTGGGGAGGGAGAACACTGAAGCTTTCTTT. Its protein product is CASSVALGRENTEAFF.

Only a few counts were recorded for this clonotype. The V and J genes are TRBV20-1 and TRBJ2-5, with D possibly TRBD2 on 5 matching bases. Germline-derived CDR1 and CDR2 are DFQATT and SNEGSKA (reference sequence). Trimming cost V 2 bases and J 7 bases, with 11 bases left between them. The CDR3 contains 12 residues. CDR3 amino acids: CSARLGEGTQYF. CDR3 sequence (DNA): TGCAGTGCTAGACTCGGCGAGGGGACCCAGTACTTC.

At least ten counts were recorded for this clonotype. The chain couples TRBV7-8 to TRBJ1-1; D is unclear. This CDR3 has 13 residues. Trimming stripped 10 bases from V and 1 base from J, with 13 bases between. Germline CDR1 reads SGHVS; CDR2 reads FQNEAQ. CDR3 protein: CANRPITNTEAFF. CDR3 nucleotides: TGTGCCAACAGACCTATAACGAACACTGAAGCTTTCTTT. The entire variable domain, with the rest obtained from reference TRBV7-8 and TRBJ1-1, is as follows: GAGVSQSPRYKVAKRGQDVALRCDPISGHVSLFWYQQALGQGPEFLTYFQNEAQLDKSGLPSDRFFAERPEGSVSTLKIQRTQQEDSAVYLCANRPITNTEAFFGQGTRLTVV.

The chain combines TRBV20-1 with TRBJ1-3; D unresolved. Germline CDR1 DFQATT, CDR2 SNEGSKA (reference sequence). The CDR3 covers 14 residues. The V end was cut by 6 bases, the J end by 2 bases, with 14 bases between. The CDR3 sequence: CSAIGIGTGNTIYF. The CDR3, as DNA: TGCAGTGCCATCGGAATAGGGACTGGAAACACCATATATTTT.

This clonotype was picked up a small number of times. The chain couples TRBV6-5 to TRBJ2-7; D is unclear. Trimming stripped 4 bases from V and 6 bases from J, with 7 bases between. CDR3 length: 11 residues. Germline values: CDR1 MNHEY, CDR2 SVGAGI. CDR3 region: CASSFRSEQYF. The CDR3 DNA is TGTGCCAGCAGTTTCAGGAGCGAGCAGTACTTC.

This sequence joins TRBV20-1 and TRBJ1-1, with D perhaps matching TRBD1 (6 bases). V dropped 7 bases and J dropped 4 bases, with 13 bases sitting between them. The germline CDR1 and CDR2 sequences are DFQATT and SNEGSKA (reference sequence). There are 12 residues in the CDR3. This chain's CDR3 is CSDRTVRTEAFF. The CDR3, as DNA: TGCAGTGATAGGACAGTTCGCACTGAAGCTTTCTTT.

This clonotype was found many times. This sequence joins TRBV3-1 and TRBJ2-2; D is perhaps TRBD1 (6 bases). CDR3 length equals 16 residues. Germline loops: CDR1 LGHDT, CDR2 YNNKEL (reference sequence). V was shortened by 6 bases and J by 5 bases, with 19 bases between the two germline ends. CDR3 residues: CASSPRQVQGTGELFF. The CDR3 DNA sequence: TGTGCCAGCAGTCCCCGACAGGTTCAGGGGACCGGGGAGCTGTTTTTT.

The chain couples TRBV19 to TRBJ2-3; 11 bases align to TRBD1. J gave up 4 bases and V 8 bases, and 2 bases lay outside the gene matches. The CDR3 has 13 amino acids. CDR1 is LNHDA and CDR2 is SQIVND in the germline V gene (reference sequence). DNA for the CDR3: TGTGCCAGTGGACAGGGGGCTGCAGATACGCAGTATTTT. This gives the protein CASGQGAADTQYF.

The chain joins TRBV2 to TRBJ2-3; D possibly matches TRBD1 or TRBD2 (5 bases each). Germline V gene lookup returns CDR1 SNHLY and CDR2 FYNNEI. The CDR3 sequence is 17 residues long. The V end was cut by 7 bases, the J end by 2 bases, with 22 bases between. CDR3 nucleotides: TGTGCCAGCATTCTACCACCCGGCGAGGGGACCACAGATACGCAGTATTTT. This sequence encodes CASILPPGEGTTDTQYF.

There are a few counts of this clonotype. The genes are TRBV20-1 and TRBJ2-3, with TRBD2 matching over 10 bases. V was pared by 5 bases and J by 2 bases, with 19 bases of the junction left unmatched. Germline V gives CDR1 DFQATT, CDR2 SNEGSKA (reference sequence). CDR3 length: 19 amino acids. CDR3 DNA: TGCAGTGCTGTCAATCTATATAATAGGCTAGCGGGAGACACAGATACGCAGTATTTT. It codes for CSAVNLYNRLAGDTDTQYF.

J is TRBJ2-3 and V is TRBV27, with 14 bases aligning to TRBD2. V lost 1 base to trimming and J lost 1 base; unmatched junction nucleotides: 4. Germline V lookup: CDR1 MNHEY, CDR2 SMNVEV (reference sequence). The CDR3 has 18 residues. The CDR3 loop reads CASSLFGLAGGGTDTQYF. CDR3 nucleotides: TGTGCCAGCAGTTTATTCGGACTAGCGGGAGGCGGCACAGATACGCAGTATTTT.

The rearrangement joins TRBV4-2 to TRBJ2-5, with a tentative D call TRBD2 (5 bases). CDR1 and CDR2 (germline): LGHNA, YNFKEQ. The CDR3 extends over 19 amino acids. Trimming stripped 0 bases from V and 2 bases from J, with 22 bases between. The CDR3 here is CASSQEKAGAAHFQETQYF. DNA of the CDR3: TGTGCCAGCAGCCAAGAAAAAGCCGGAGCGGCCCATTTTCAAGAGACCCAGTACTTC.

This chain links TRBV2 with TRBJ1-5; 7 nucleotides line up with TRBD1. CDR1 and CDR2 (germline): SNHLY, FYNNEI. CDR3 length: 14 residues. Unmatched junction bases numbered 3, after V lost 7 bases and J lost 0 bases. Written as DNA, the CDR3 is TGTGCCAGCAAGGGGGACAGTAGCAATCAGCCCCAGCATTTT. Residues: CASKGDSSNQPQHF.